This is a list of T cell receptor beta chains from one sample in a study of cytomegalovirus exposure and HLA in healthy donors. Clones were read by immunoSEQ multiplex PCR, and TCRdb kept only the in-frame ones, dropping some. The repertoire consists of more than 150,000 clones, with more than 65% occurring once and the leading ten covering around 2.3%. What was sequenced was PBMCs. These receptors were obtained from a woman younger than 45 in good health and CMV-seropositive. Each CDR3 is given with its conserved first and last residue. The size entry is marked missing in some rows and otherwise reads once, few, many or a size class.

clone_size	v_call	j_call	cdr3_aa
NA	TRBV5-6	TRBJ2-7	CASSLVVGQGAGEQYF
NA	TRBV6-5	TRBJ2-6	CASRRTGSGANGLTF
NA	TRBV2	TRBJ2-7	CASSPGQGRFYEQYF
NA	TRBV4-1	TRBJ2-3	CASSLRRAGAHTDTQYF
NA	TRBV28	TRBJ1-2	CASSWTGEYGYTF
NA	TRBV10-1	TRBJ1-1	CASSSARGTEAFF
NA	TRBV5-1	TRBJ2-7	CASSFNREYEQYF
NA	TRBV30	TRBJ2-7	CAWSAPVGQQYF
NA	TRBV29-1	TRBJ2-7	CSVAHGSYEQYF
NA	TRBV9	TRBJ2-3	CASSDGTSGGPRTDTQYF
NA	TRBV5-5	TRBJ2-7	CASRLDRAYEQYF
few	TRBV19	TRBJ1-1	CASSSRDRDLDTEAFF
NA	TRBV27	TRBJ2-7	CASSPRTDLTSGSYEQYF
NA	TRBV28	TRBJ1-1	CASRKQGNTEAFF
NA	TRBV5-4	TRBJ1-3	CASSLRGGNTIYF
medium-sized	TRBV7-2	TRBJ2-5	CASSLVILETQYF
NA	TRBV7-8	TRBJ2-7	CASSLRSSEQYF
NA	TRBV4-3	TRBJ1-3	CASSQGQGSGNTIYF
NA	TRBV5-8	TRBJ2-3	CASSPGQGQDTQYF
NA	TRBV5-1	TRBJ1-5	CASSSDGDSNQPQHF
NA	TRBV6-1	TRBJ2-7	CASSIQGPSYEQYF
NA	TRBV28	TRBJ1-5	CASSPVQGLNQPQHF
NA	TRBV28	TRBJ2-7	CASSLRDRNYEQYF
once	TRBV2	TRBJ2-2	CASSVRGAYTGELFF
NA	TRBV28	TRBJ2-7	CASSSGTANYEQYF
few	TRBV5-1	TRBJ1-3	CASSPGASGNTIYF
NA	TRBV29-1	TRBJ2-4	CSDLSRDFTGNIQYF
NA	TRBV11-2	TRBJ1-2	CASSFDTSYGYTF
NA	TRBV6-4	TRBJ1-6	CASRRGGDNSPLHF
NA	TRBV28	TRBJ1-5	CASSQFQPQHF
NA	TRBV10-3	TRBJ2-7	CAISLGPTYEQYF
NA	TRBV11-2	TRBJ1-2	CASSPPSGNGYTF
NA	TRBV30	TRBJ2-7	CASSGGGAHEQYF
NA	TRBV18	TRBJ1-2	CASSRLAGNYGYTF
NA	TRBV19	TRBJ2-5	CASSLDRDQETQYF
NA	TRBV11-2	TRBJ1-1	CASSLERETEAFF
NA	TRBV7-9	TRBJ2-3	CASSLAEADTQYF
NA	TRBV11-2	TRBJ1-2	CASSLTGRLSSNYGYTF
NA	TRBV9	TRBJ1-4	CASSAGTGSNEKLFF
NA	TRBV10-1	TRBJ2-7	CASSPGQGGEQYF
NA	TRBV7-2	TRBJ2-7	CASSLLGTGAGVYEQYF
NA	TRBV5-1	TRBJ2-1	CASSATTGTSWGEQFF
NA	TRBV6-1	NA	CASSVRGGGNEQYF
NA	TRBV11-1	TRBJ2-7	CASSLIGTGSSSYEQYF
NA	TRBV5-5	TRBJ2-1	CASSLPSGGFNEQFF
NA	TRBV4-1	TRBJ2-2	CASSQALAGETGELFF
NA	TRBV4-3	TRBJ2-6	CASSPHGTRFLPGANVLTF
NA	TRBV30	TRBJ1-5	CAWSPFPDSKEQPQHF
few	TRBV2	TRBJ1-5	CASSERVWEGVVQPQHF
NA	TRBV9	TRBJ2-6	CASSAAGAGVGANVLTF
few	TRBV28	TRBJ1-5	CASSWGQGNQPQHF
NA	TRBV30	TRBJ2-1	CAWSVQGNEQFF